This record covers a single T cell receptor (beta chain). Its target is not known. These data belong to a study of T cells after yellow fever vaccination. General study findings and limits: Weaker overall was a secondary response that nonetheless peaked faster, on day 5 versus 15. Subsequent booster samples again held most clones from primary vaccination (under 98% CD4, 85% to 90% CD8).

5'RACE template switching produced TCR cDNA carrying a universal primer site and UMIs. TCRdb analysed the 5' RACE reads with MiXCR anew, one entry per CDR3 protein. Here the sample spans approximately 300,000 distinct CDR3 sequences, about 10% being singletons. The ends lost 1 base at V and 6 bases at J; junction bases unmatched: 1. Germline CDR1 is SGHNT and CDR2 is YENEEA. The CDR3 covers 15 residues. The receptor was isolated from a man aged 18 to 29 who received the YFV17D yellow fever vaccine. The specimen was CD4+ T cells sorted from PBMCs, collected 45 days after the yellow fever booster vaccination. The chain combines TRBV11-3 with TRBJ2-1; TRBD2 aligns across 12 bases. In DNA form, the CDR3 reads TGTGCCAGCAGCTTAGCGGGACTAGCGGGCAATGAGCAGTTCTTC. Residues: CASSLAGLAGNEQFF.